Following are 5 T cell receptor beta chains from one sample sequenced in a study of T cell clonality in common variable immunodeficiency. TCRdb's copy holds only in-frame clones and misses some; the assay was immunoSEQ multiplex PCR. The sample shows 35,000 or so clones, no singletons; the ten largest hold 0.9% to 1%. Input material: peripheral blood mononuclear cells. These receptors were taken from a person aged 18 to 75 in good health.

This clone was found many times. CDR3 bases read: TGTGCCAGCAGCCCAACAGGGCAGGGC. It is translated as CASSPTGQG. The entire CDR3 is CASSPTGQGYTF. This chain links TRBV14 with TRBJ1-2, with D possibly matching TRBD1 (6 bases). The read stops 3 residues short of the end of the CDR3; the missing end is completed from the germline J gene. The germline CDR1 and CDR2 sequences are SGHDN and FVKESK. CDR3 length equals 12 residues.

This clone appeared many times. The read comes to an end 3 residues before the CDR3 does, leaving the germline J gene to fill in the end. The chain combines TRBV5-4 with TRBJ2-7; perhaps TRBD2 as D (5 bases). From germline, CDR1 is SGHNT and CDR2 YYREEE (reference sequence). V lost 0 bases to trimming and J lost 5 bases, with 18 bases between them. The CDR3 loop spans 16 amino acids. CDR3 loop: CASSLESAGHRDEQYF. The sequenced part of the CDR3 DNA is TGTGCCAGCAGCTTGGAGAGTGCGGGTCACAGAGACGAG.

This clone turned up a few times. The CDR3 is cut off 3 residues early in the read; its end comes from the germline J gene. The chain employs TRBV11-3 and TRBJ1-1; no firm D call. The CDR3 runs 13 residues. CDR1 and CDR2 (germline): SGHNT, YENEEA. V was cut by 5 bases and J by 2 bases, with 9 bases left in between. CDR3 DNA (partial): TGTGCCAGCAGCCCGTACAGTAACACTGAA. Its protein is CASSPYSNTE. The whole CDR3 is CASSPYSNTEAFF.

This clone was seen repeatedly, ten times or more. The read finishes 3 residues shy of the CDR3 end, and the germline J gene is used to complete it. V and J are TRBV20-1 and TRBJ1-3; possibly TRBD1 for D (5 bases). The CDR3 loop spans 13 amino acids. The V gene's germline CDR1 is DFQATT and CDR2 SNEGSKA (reference sequence). The V end lost 5 bases, the J end lost 8 bases, and 16 bases lay between the germline ends. The covered CDR3 bases are TGCAGTGCTGGGACTTGGACCGAGGACACC. Its protein is CSAGTWTEDT. The full CDR3 is CSAGTWTEDTIYF.

This clone was counted many times. The DNA ends 3 residues before the CDR3 does, and the rest of the CDR3 is filled in from the germline J gene. The chain is built from TRBV6-1 and TRBJ1-1; tentative D call: TRBD1 (6 bases). The V end was cut by 1 base, the J end by 4 bases, with 13 bases between. CDR1 and CDR2 (germline): MNHNS, SASEGT. The length of the CDR3 is 15 residues. CDR3 sequence: CASSEGRGMITEAFF. The CDR3 bases that were read are TGTGCCAGCAGTGAAGGGAGGGGGATGATCACTGAA.